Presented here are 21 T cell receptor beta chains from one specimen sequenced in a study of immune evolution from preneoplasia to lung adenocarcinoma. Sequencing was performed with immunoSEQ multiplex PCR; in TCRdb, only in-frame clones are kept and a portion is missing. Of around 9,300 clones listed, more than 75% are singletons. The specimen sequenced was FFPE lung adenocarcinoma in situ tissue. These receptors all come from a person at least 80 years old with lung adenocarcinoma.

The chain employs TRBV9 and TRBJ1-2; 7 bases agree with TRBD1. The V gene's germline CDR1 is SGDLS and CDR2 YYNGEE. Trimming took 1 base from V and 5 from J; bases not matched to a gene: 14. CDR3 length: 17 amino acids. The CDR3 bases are TGTGCCAGCAGCGTAACCCCGGGACAGTCAGCCCCTTATGGCTACACCTTC. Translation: CASSVTPGQSAPYGYTF.

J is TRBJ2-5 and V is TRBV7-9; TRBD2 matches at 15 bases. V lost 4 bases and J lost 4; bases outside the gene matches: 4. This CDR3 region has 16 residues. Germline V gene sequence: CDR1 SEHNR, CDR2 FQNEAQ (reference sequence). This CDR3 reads CASSWTSGGAGETQYF. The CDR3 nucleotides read TGTGCCAGCAGCTGGACTAGCGGGGGGGCAGGAGAGACCCAGTACTTC.

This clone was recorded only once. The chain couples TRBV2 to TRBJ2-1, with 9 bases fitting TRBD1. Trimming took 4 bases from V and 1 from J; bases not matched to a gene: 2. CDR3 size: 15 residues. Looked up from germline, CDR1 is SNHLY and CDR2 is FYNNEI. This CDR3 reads CASSVDRGSYNEQFF. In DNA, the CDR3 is TGTGCCAGCAGTGTCGACAGGGGGTCCTACAATGAGCAGTTCTTC.

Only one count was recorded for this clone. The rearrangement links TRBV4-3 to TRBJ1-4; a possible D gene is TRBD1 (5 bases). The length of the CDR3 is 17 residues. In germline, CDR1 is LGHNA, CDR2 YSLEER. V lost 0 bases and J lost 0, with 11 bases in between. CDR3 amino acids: CASSQDPLGATNEKLFF. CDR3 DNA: TGCGCCAGCAGCCAAGATCCTTTGGGGGCAACTAATGAAAAACTGTTTTTT.

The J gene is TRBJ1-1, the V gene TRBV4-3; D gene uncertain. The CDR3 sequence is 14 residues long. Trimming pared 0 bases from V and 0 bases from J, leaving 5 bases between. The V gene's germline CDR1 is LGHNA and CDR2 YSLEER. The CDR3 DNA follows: TGCGCCAGCAGCCAAGAAAACATGAACACTGAAGCTTTCTTT. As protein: CASSQENMNTEAFF.

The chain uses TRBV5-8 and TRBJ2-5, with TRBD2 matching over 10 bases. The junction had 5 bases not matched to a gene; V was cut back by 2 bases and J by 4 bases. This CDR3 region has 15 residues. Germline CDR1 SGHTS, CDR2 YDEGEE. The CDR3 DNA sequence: TGTGCCAGCAGCTTTCAGCGGGGGGGCCGAGAGACCCAGTACTTC. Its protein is CASSFQRGGRETQYF.

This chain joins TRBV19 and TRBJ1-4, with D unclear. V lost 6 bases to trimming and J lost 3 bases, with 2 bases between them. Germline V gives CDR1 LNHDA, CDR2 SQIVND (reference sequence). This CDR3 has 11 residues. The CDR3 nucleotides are TGTGCCAGTAGGTCTAATGAAAAACTGTTTTTT. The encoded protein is CASRSNEKLFF.

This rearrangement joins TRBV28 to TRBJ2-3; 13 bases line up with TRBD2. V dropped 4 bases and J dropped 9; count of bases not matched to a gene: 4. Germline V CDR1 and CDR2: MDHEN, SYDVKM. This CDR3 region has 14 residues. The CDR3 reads CASSSLAGGQTQYF. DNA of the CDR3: TGTGCCAGCAGTTCACTAGCGGGGGGGCAGACGCAGTATTTT.

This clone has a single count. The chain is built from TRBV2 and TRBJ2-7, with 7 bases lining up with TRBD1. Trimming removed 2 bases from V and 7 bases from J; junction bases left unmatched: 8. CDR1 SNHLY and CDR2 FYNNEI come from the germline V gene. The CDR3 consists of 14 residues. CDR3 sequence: CASSESEGAREQYF. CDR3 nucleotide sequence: TGTGCCAGCAGTGAAAGCGAGGGGGCGAGGGAGCAGTACTTC.

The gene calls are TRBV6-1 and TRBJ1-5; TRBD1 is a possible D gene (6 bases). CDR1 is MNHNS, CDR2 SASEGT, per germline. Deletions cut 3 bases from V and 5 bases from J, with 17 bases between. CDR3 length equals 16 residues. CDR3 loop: CASSDGVRGGYQPQHF. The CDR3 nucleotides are TGTGCCAGCAGTGATGGTGTCAGGGGAGGTTATCAGCCCCAGCATTTT.

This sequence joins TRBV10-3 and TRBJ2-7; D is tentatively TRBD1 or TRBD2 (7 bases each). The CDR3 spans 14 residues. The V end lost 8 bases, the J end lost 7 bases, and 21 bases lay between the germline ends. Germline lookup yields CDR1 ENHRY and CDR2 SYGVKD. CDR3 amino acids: CAIGRGVEAGEQYF. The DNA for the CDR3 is TGTGCCATCGGCAGGGGGGTGGAAGCGGGAGAGCAGTACTTC.

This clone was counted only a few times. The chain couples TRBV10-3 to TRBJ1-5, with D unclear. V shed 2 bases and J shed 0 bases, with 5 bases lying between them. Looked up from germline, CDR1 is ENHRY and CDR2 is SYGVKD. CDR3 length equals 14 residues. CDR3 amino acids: CAISELNSNQPQHF. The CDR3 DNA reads TGTGCCATCAGTGAGCTGAATAGCAATCAGCCCCAGCATTTT.

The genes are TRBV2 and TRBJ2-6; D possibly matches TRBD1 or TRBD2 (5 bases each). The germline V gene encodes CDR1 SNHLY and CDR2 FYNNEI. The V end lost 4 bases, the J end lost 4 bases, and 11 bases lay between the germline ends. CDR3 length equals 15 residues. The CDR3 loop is CASSGGPSGANVLTF. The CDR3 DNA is TGTGCCAGCAGTGGGGGACCCTCCGGGGCCAACGTCCTGACTTTC.

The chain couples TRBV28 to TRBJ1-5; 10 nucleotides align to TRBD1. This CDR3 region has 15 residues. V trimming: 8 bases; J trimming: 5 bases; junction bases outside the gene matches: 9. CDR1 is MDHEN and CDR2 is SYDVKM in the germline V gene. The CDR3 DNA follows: TGTGCCAGCCAAGATCTGGGGACAGGGGATCAGCCCCAGCATTTT. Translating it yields CASQDLGTGDQPQHF.

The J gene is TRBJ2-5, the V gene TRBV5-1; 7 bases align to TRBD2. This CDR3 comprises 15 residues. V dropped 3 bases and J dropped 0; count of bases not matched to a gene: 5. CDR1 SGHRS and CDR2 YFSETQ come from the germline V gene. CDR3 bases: TGCGCCAGCAGCTACTACGGGGGGTACCAAGAGACCCAGTACTTC. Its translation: CASSYYGGYQETQYF.

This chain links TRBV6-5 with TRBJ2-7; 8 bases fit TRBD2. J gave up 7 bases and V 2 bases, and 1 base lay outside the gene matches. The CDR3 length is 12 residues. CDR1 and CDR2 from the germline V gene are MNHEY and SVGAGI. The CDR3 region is CASSYPGGEQYF. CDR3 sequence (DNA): TGTGCCAGCAGTTACCCGGGGGGGGAGCAGTACTTC.

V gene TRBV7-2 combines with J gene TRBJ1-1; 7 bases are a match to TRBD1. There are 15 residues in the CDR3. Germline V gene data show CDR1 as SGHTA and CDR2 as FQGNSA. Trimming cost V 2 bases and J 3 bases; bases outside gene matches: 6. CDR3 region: CASSLRTGSDTEAFF. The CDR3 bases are TGTGCCAGCAGCTTAAGGACAGGCTCGGACACTGAAGCTTTCTTT.

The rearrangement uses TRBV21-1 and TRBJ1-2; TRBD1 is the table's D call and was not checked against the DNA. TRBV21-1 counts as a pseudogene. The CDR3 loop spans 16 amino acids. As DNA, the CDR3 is TGTGCCAAGATCGGTGGCTGGGACACTAGTGGAAATAGCTACACCTTC. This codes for CAKIGGWDTSGNSYTF.

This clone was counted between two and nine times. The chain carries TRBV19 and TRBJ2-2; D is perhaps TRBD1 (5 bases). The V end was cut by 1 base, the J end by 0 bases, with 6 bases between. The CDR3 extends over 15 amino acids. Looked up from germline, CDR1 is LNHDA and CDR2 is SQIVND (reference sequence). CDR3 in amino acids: CASSIARANTGELFF. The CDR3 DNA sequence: TGTGCCAGTAGTATAGCCAGGGCGAACACCGGGGAGCTGTTTTTT.

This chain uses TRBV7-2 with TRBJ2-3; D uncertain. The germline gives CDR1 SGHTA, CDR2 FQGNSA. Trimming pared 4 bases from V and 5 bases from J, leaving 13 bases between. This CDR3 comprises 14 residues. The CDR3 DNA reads TGTGCCAGCAGCTCTTCATTCATCGTAGATACGCAGTATTTT. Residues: CASSSSFIVDTQYF.

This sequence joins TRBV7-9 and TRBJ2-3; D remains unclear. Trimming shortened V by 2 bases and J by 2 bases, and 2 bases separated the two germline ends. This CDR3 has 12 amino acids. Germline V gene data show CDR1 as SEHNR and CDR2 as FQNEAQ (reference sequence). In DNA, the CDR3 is TGTGCCAGCAGCTTACTCACAGATACGCAGTATTTT. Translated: CASSLLTDTQYF.